One T cell receptor beta chain is described in this entry. Its specificity is not known. This specimen belongs to a study of beta chain features in type 1 diabetes. Study results and limitations: Shortening that was moderate but significant affected the TCRB CDR3s of Type 1 diabetes patients in all four CD4+ subsets. cDNA-based sequencing might over-represent cells highly expressing TCR.

The investigators reverse transcribed all of the isolated RNA, so they sequenced expressed TCRB transcripts. The repertoire was sequenced with immunoSEQ multiplex PCR; TCRdb's copy has only in-frame clones and lacks some. The table includes hundreds of thousands of clones, roughly 31% detected once. One heparinised draw of blood, averaging roughly 110 mL, came from each donor. With 0 bases removed from V and 1 base from J, the gap between germline ends came to 7 bases. This CDR3 region has 14 residues. Germline V CDR1 and CDR2: SGHTA, FQGTGA. Sequencing was done on a sample of naive CD4+ T cells from blood. This clonotype was obtained from a man aged 18 to 35 in good health. The chain employs TRBV7-3 and TRBJ2-7; D not certain. The CDR3 DNA sequence: TGTGCCAGCAGCTTAACAGGCAGGTCCTACGAGCAGTACTTC. Its translation: CASSLTGRSYEQYF.